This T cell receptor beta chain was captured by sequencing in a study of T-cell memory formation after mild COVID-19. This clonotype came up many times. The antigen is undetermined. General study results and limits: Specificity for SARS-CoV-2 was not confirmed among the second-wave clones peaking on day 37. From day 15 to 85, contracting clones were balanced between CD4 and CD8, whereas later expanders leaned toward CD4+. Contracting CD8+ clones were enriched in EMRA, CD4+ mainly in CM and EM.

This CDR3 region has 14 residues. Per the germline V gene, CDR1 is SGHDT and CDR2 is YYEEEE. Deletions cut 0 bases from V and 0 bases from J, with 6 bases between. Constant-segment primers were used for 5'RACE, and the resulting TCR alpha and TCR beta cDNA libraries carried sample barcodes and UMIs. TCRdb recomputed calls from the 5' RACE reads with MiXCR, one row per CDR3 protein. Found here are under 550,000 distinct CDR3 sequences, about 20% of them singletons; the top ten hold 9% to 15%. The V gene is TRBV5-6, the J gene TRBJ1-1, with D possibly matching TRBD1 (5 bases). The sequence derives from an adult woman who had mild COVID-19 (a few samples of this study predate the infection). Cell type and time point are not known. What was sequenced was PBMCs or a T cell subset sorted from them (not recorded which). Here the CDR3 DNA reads TGTGCCAGCAGCTTGGTGGGGGTGAACACTGAAGCTTTCTTT. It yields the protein CASSLVGVNTEAFF.